Listed below are T cell receptor beta chains from one sample, sequenced in a study of shared clonotypes between healthy human individuals. The table came from immunoSEQ multiplex PCR; TCRdb's copy has only in-frame clones and leaves some out. The table shows 650,000 to 750,000 clones, with less than 80% occurring only once. The material sequenced was memory CD4+ T cells sorted from blood. The source is a woman in her twenties or thirties in good health. CDR3s include the opening cysteine and the closing phenylalanine or tryptophan. D genes are given only for firm matches. Size is omitted from some rows. Given values are once, few, many or a class for expanded clones.

d_gene: TRBD2; abundance: -; j_gene: TRBJ2-3; v_gene: TRBV29-1; len: 14; CDR3aa: CSVGLAGVRDTQYF; CDR3nt: TGCAGCGTTGGTCTAGCGGGAGTAAGAGATACGCAGTATTTT
d_gene: TRBD1; abundance: -; j_gene: TRBJ2-2; v_gene: TRBV5-1; len: 13; CDR3aa: CASTSQGAGELFF; CDR3nt: TGCGCCAGCACAAGTCAGGGGGCCGGGGAGCTGTTTTTT
d_gene: TRBD1; abundance: -; j_gene: TRBJ2-2; v_gene: TRBV5-6; len: 15; CDR3aa: CASSLLGQDSGELFF; CDR3nt: TGTGCCAGCAGCTTGTTGGGACAGGATTCCGGGGAGCTGTTTTTT
d_gene: -; abundance: many; j_gene: TRBJ2-1; v_gene: TRBV19; len: 12; CDR3aa: CASRAYGNEQFF; CDR3nt: TGTGCCAGTAGAGCCTACGGGAATGAGCAGTTCTTC
d_gene: -; abundance: few; j_gene: TRBJ2-1; v_gene: TRBV29-1; len: 11; CDR3aa: CSVYSGNEQFF; CDR3nt: TGCAGCGTTTATAGTGGCAATGAGCAGTTCTTC
d_gene: TRBD2; abundance: -; j_gene: TRBJ2-5; v_gene: TRBV27; len: 14; CDR3aa: CASSLRGGQETQYF; CDR3nt: TGTGCCAGCAGTTTACGGGGGGGCCAAGAGACCCAGTACTTC
d_gene: TRBD2; abundance: -; j_gene: TRBJ2-7; v_gene: TRBV6-5; len: 15; CDR3aa: CASSYSDRGGYEQYF; CDR3nt: TGTGCCAGCAGTTACTCGGACCGGGGGGGCTACGAGCAGTACTTC
d_gene: -; abundance: -; j_gene: TRBJ1-3; v_gene: TRBV9; len: 16; CDR3aa: CASSPRSSLSGNTIYF; CDR3nt: TGTGCCAGCAGCCCTCGCAGCAGCCTCTCTGGAAACACCATATATTTT
d_gene: TRBD2; abundance: -; j_gene: TRBJ2-5; v_gene: TRBV5-5; len: 16; CDR3aa: CASSSTSGRATETQYF; CDR3nt: TGTGCCAGCAGCTCGACTAGCGGGAGGGCCACGGAGACCCAGTACTTC
d_gene: -; abundance: -; j_gene: TRBJ1-5; v_gene: TRBV18; len: 14; CDR3aa: CASSWGGGNQPQHF; CDR3nt: TGTGCCAGCTCCTGGGGTGGGGGCAATCAGCCCCAGCATTTT
d_gene: -; abundance: -; j_gene: TRBJ1-5; v_gene: TRBV6-6; len: 13; CDR3aa: CASTEQDRQPQHF; CDR3nt: TGTGCCAGCACCGAACAGGATCGCCAGCCCCAGCATTTT
d_gene: -; abundance: -; j_gene: TRBJ2-7; v_gene: TRBV10-1; len: 14; CDR3aa: CASQADSLSYEQYF; CDR3nt: TGCGCCAGCCAAGCGGACAGCCTCTCCTACGAGCAGTACTTC
d_gene: -; abundance: -; j_gene: TRBJ1-5; v_gene: TRBV28; len: 14; CDR3aa: CASSPDVGDQPQHF; CDR3nt: TGTGCCAGCAGCCCGGACGTAGGTGACCAGCCCCAGCATTTT
d_gene: TRBD1; abundance: -; j_gene: TRBJ1-4; v_gene: TRBV2; len: 13; CDR3aa: CASSQGAREKLFF; CDR3nt: TGTGCCAGCAGCCAGGGGGCTCGGGAAAAACTGTTTTTT
d_gene: -; abundance: -; j_gene: TRBJ1-5; v_gene: TRBV19; len: 15; CDR3aa: CASSLQAVGNQPQHF; CDR3nt: TGTGCCAGTAGCTTACAGGCCGTCGGCAATCAGCCCCAGCATTTT
d_gene: TRBD1; abundance: -; j_gene: TRBJ2-2; v_gene: TRBV19; len: 17; CDR3aa: CASSLQGAGFNTGELFF; CDR3nt: TGTGCCAGTAGCCTACAGGGGGCAGGATTCAACACCGGGGAGCTGTTTTTT
d_gene: TRBD2; abundance: -; j_gene: TRBJ2-7; v_gene: TRBV11-2; len: 14; CDR3aa: CASSVTSPSYEQYF; CDR3nt: TGTGCCAGCAGCGTGACTAGCCCATCCTACGAGCAGTACTTC
d_gene: TRBD1; abundance: -; j_gene: TRBJ2-7; v_gene: TRBV28; len: 13; CDR3aa: CASRGQPNYEQYF; CDR3nt: TGTGCCAGCAGGGGACAGCCGAACTACGAGCAGTACTTC
d_gene: -; abundance: few; j_gene: TRBJ1-5; v_gene: TRBV5-1; len: 15; CDR3aa: CASSKNTGSNQPQHF; CDR3nt: TGCGCCAGCAGCAAAAACACAGGGAGCAATCAGCCCCAGCATTTT
d_gene: -; abundance: few; j_gene: TRBJ1-2; v_gene: TRBV5-4; len: 14; CDR3aa: CASSPGGTDDGYTF; CDR3nt: TGTGCCAGCAGCCCTGGTGGGACGGACGATGGCTACACCTTC
d_gene: -; abundance: -; j_gene: TRBJ1-5; v_gene: TRBV13; len: 15; CDR3aa: CASSLVQGGKQPQHF; CDR3nt: TGTGCCAGCAGCTTAGTCCAGGGAGGGAAACAGCCCCAGCATTTT
d_gene: TRBD2; abundance: -; j_gene: TRBJ2-7; v_gene: TRBV27; len: 16; CDR3aa: CASSLTGLAGRNEQYF; CDR3nt: TGTGCCAGCAGTCTAACTGGACTAGCGGGAAGGAACGAGCAGTACTTC
d_gene: TRBD1; abundance: -; j_gene: TRBJ1-1; v_gene: TRBV28; len: 15; CDR3aa: CASSVWTGGDTEAFF; CDR3nt: TGTGCCAGCAGTGTGTGGACAGGGGGAGACACTGAAGCTTTCTTT
d_gene: TRBD1; abundance: -; j_gene: TRBJ2-7; v_gene: TRBV29-1; len: 14; CDR3aa: CSVEYSQGAYEQYF; CDR3nt: TGCAGCGTTGAATATAGTCAGGGGGCCTACGAGCAGTACTTC
d_gene: -; abundance: -; j_gene: TRBJ1-3; v_gene: TRBV9; len: 17; CDR3aa: CASTRSPVGVSGNTIYF; CDR3nt: TGTGCCAGCACCCGGTCGCCGGTGGGGGTCTCTGGAAACACCATATATTTT
d_gene: -; abundance: -; j_gene: TRBJ1-5; v_gene: TRBV28; len: 14; CDR3aa: CASSSVGGLQPQHF; CDR3nt: TGTGCCAGCAGCTCCGTGGGGGGCCTTCAGCCCCAGCATTTT
d_gene: TRBD1; abundance: -; j_gene: TRBJ2-7; v_gene: TRBV10-3; len: 14; CDR3aa: CAIRKGQGFSEQYF; CDR3nt: TGTGCCATCAGAAAGGGACAGGGTTTCTCCGAGCAGTACTTC
d_gene: TRBD2; abundance: -; j_gene: TRBJ2-5; v_gene: TRBV4-1; len: 16; CDR3aa: CASSQDLAGGRKTQYF; CDR3nt: TGCGCCAGCAGCCAAGATCTGGCGGGAGGCAGGAAGACCCAGTACTTC
d_gene: TRBD1; abundance: few; j_gene: TRBJ1-2; v_gene: TRBV5-1; len: 15; CDR3aa: CASSLTGISWYGYTF; CDR3nt: TGTGCCAGCAGCCTGACAGGGATCTCGTGGTATGGCTACACCTTC